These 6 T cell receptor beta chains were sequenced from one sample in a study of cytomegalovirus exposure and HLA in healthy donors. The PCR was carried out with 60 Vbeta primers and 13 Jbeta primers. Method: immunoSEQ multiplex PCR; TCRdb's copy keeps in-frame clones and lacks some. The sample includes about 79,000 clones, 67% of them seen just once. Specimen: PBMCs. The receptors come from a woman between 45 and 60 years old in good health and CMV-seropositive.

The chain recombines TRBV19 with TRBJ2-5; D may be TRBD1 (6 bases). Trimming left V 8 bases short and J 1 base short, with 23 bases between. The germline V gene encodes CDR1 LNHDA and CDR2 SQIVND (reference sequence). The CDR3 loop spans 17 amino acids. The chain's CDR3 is CASSPIRTGHFQETQYF. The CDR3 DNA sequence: TGTGCCAGTTCCCCTATCAGAACGGGACACTTCCAAGAGACCCAGTACTTC.

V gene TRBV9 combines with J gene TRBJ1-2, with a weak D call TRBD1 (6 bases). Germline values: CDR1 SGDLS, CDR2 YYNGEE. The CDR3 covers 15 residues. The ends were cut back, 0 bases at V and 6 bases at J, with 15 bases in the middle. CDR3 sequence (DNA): TGTGCCAGCAGCGTAGTTGGGGGCGCGGTCCATGGCTACACCTTC. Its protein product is CASSVVGGAVHGYTF.

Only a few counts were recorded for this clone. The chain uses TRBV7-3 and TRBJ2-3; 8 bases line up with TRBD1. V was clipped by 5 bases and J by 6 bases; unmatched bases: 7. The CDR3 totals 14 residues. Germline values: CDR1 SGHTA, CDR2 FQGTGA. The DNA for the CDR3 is TGTGCCAGCAGCCTCGGACAGGGTTTGGATACGCAGTATTTT. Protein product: CASSLGQGLDTQYF.

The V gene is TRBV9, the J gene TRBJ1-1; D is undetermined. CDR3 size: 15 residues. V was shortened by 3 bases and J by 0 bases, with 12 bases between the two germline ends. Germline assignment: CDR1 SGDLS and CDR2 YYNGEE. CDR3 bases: TGTGCCAGCAGCGCTATGTGGGCCTTGAACACTGAAGCTTTCTTT. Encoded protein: CASSAMWALNTEAFF.

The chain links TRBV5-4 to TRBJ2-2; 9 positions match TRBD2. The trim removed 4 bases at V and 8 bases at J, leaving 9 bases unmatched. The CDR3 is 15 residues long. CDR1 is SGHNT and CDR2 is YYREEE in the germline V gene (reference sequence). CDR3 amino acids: CASSLGSGGQGELFF. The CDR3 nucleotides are TGTGCCAGCAGCCTAGGTAGCGGGGGACAAGGGGAGCTGTTTTTT.

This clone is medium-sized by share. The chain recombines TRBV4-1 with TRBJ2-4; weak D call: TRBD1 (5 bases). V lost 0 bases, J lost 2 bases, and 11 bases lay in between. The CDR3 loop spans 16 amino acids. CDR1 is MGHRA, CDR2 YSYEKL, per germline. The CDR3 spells CASSQDRAGTKNIQYF. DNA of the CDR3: TGCGCCAGCAGCCAAGATCGAGCAGGGACCAAAAACATTCAGTACTTC.